This TCR beta chain is from a study of follicular helper T cells after annual influenza vaccination. Data came from immunoSEQ multiplex PCR; TCRdb stores just in-frame clones and leaves some out. The sample carries roughly 10,000 clones, more than 65% recorded once. The time point here: 2014-2015 season, pre-vaccination. Adults received seasonal inactivated influenza vaccine, with sorted blood CD4 subsets sequenced before and after. CDR1 and CDR2 (germline): SGHRS, YFSETQ. The CDR3 covers 18 residues. The J segment lost 10 bases and the V segment lost 4 bases, leaving 14 bases of the junction unmatched. The sample holds one count of this clone.

This sequence originates from an adult who received the influenza vaccine. Sample: CXCR5+ CD38- circulating T follicular helper cells from blood, taken on the day of influenza vaccination. This sample's subset: circulating Tfh, non-naive CD4+CXCR5+PD-1+ (ICOS+CD38+ or ICOS-CD38-). The V gene is TRBV5-1, the J gene TRBJ2-1; 16 bases are a match to TRBD2. This CDR3 reads CASSAGTSGRAGLAEQFF. The CDR3 bases are TGCGCCAGCAGCGCGGGGACTAGCGGGAGGGCCGGGCTTGCGGAGCAGTTCTTC.